The 14 T cell receptor beta chains below all came from one sample that was sequenced in a study of a mutant IDH1 vaccine in newly diagnosed glioma. Time point meaning: week 5, during vaccination. What each vaccine dose contained was 300 ug of mutant IDH1 20-mer peptide, accompanied by topical imiquimod. The assay was immunoSEQ multiplex PCR, and TCRdb's table has in-frame clones only and misses some. The sample includes fewer than 30,000 clones, approximately 80% of them seen just once. Which antigens these TCRs recognize remains unknown. The input for sequencing was PBMCs, taken from a glioma patient whose treatment included an IDH1 peptide vaccine. These receptor sequences come from a man aged 40-55 years with glioma.

The genes are TRBV6-4 and TRBJ2-1, with 10 bases that match TRBD2. This CDR3 region has 15 residues. Germline V gene data show CDR1 as MRHNA and CDR2 as SNTAGT. J was trimmed by 4 bases and V by 3 bases; bases with no gene match: 3. Written as DNA, the CDR3 is TGTGCCAGCAGTGAAACTAGCGGGGATTACAATGAGCAGTTCTTC. Protein product: CASSETSGDYNEQFF.

This rearrangement joins TRBV19 to TRBJ2-7; D remains unclear. The CDR3 is 12 residues long. V gave up 3 bases and J gave up 2 bases, with 5 bases separating them. CDR1 and CDR2 (germline): LNHDA, SQIVND (reference sequence). The DNA of the CDR3 is TGTGCCAGTAGTATGGGTACCTACGAGCAGTACTTC. Protein: CASSMGTYEQYF.

This clone has more than one count but fewer than ten. The chain combines TRBV2 with TRBJ2-1, with D hard to call. Per the germline V gene, CDR1 is SNHLY and CDR2 is FYNNEI. Trimming stripped 0 bases from V and 0 bases from J, with 12 bases between. CDR3 length equals 17 residues. CDR3 nucleotide sequence: TGTGCCAGCAGTGAAGCGTCCGGGTTCGGCTCCTACAATGAGCAGTTCTTC. It yields the protein CASSEASGFGSYNEQFF.

The chain uses TRBV14 and TRBJ1-2; 9 bases agree with TRBD1. Germline V gene sequence: CDR1 SGHDN, CDR2 FVKESK. Germline trimming cut 2 bases from V and 6 bases from J; bases unmatched to any gene: 4. The CDR3 has 14 residues. CDR3 sequence: CASSQTGGAHGYTF. CDR3 DNA sequence: TGTGCCAGCAGCCAAACAGGGGGCGCTCATGGCTACACCTTC.

There are a few counts of this clone. The gene calls are TRBV18 and TRBJ2-2; 10 bases agree with TRBD2. The CDR3 sequence is 16 residues long. Germline V CDR1 and CDR2: KGHSH, LQKENI. V lost 6 bases and J lost 6; bases outside the gene matches: 10. CDR3 DNA sequence: TGTGCCAGCTCGAACCCGGGACTAGCGCGAGCCGGGGAGCTGTTTTTT. As protein: CASSNPGLARAGELFF. Supplemented by reference TRBV18 and TRBJ2-2, the full variable domain reads NAGVMQNPRHLVRRRGQEARLRCSPMKGHSHVYWYRQLPEEGLKFMVYLQKENIIDESGMPKERFSAEFPKEGPSILRIQQVVRGDSAAYFCASSNPGLARAGELFFGEGSRLTVL.

The chain carries TRBV7-8 and TRBJ2-5; 7 bases match TRBD1. Germline lookup yields CDR1 SGHVS and CDR2 FQNEAQ. This CDR3 contains 14 residues. V lost 2 bases to trimming and J lost 5 bases; unmatched junction nucleotides: 5. The CDR3 sequence: CASSLNRGYETQYF. The CDR3 nucleotides are TGTGCCAGCAGCTTAAACAGGGGTTACGAGACCCAGTACTTC.

The chain recombines TRBV5-6 with TRBJ1-1; D is uncertain. Trimming cost V 2 bases and J 1 base, with 15 bases left between them. The CDR3 runs 16 residues. Germline V gives CDR1 SGHDT, CDR2 YYEEEE. This chain's CDR3 is CASSLYGSGGNTEAFF. The CDR3 DNA sequence: TGTGCCAGCAGCTTATATGGGTCCGGCGGGAACACTGAAGCTTTCTTT.

This chain links TRBV6-5 with TRBJ2-3, with D unresolved. There are 15 residues in the CDR3. Germline assignment: CDR1 MNHEY and CDR2 SVGAGI. Trimming stripped 6 bases from V and 2 bases from J, with 15 bases between. The CDR3 loop is CASRPLGGPTDTQYF. The CDR3, as DNA: TGTGCCAGCAGACCACTTGGTGGGCCCACAGATACGCAGTATTTT.

The V call is TRBV5-6, the J call TRBJ1-5; D is uncertain. The CDR3 covers 16 residues. V was trimmed by 0 bases and J by 0 bases, leaving 10 bases between them. Germline V gene data show CDR1 as SGHDT and CDR2 as YYEEEE. In nucleotides, the CDR3 is TGTGCCAGCAGCTTGGGGAGTCTTTATAGCAATCAGCCCCAGCATTTT. Its translation is CASSLGSLYSNQPQHF.

The rearrangement links TRBV9 to TRBJ1-4, with no clear D. V lost 4 bases to trimming and J lost 5 bases, with 12 bases between them. CDR3 size: 14 residues. Germline V gives CDR1 SGDLS, CDR2 YYNGEE. DNA for the CDR3: TGTGCCAGCAGCCCCCAGACCCTAAATGAAAAACTGTTTTTT. Translation: CASSPQTLNEKLFF.

This chain connects TRBV19 to TRBJ2-4, with 7 bases fitting TRBD2. V lost 3 bases and J lost 6; bases outside the gene matches: 11. This CDR3 is 16 amino acids long. The germline CDR1 and CDR2 sequences are LNHDA and SQIVND (reference sequence). CDR3 protein: CASSMRQAGFGNIQYF. The CDR3 DNA sequence: TGTGCCAGTAGTATGAGGCAAGCGGGGTTCGGAAACATTCAGTACTTC.

This clone is medium-sized by share. V usage is TRBV5-1 and J usage is TRBJ1-1; TRBD1 matches at 10 bases. With V trimmed by 4 bases and J by 0 bases, 3 bases remained unmatched. Germline-derived CDR1 and CDR2 are SGHRS and YFSETQ. The CDR3 totals 15 residues. CDR3 sequence: CASSPGQGLNTEAFF. The CDR3 DNA sequence: TGCGCCAGCAGCCCGGGACAGGGGTTGAACACTGAAGCTTTCTTT.

This clone turned up a few times. The chain couples TRBV10-2 to TRBJ2-1; either TRBD1 or TRBD2 may supply D (6 bases each). Germline V gene lookup returns CDR1 WSHSY and CDR2 SAAADI. The CDR3 has 14 residues. V shed 3 bases and J shed 10 bases, with 16 bases lying between them. CDR3 DNA: TGCGCCAGCAGTGACGGGGGCCGGATCGTCGAGCAGTTCTTC. Amino acids: CASSDGGRIVEQFF.

The V call is TRBV18, the J call TRBJ1-5; 7 nucleotides line up with TRBD1. J was trimmed by 1 base and V by 3 bases; bases with no gene match: 0. Per the germline V gene, CDR1 is KGHSH and CDR2 is LQKENI. The CDR3 is 14 amino acids. CDR3 coding DNA: TGTGCCAGCTCACCGGGACAGAGCAATCAGCCCCAGCATTTT. Translating gives CASSPGQSNQPQHF. Variable domain in full (rest from reference TRBV18 and TRBJ1-5): NAGVMQNPRHLVRRRGQEARLRCSPMKGHSHVYWYRQLPEEGLKFMVYLQKENIIDESGMPKERFSAEFPKEGPSILRIQQVVRGDSAAYFCASSPGQSNQPQHFGDGTRLSIL.